These 3 T cell receptor beta chains were all obtained from the same sample, sequenced in a study of spatial heterogeneity in lung cancer. Specified time point: sample taken at primary tumor resection. MiXCR, run by TCRdb on the 5' RACE reads, gives a single entry per CDR3 protein. Of about 21,000 distinct CDR3 sequences in the sample, approximately 4.2% were seen once. This specimen consisted of PBMCs, obtained at surgery. The receptors were sampled from a male donor with early-stage non-small cell lung cancer.

CDR3 DNA sequence: TGTGCCAGCAGCCCCGGGGGGGTTTCCTCCTACAATGAGCAGTTCTTC. It encodes CASSPGGVSSYNEQFF. V is TRBV12-3 or TRBV12-4 and J is TRBJ2-1; TRBD2 agrees at 8 bases. The junction had 7 bases not matched to a gene; V was cut back by 6 bases and J by 0 bases. The CDR3 loop spans 16 amino acids.

This clonotype was counted once. This sequence joins TRBV11-3 and TRBJ1-1; D ambiguous. CDR1 is SGHNT and CDR2 is YENEEA in the germline V gene. V lost 0 bases to trimming and J lost 3 bases, with 5 bases between them. The CDR3 covers 13 residues. The CDR3 DNA is TGTGCCAGCAGCTTAGAATTCGACACTGAAGCTTTCTTT. Its translation: CASSLEFDTEAFF. The whole variable domain, filled in from reference TRBV11-3 and TRBJ1-1, reads EAGVVQSPRYKIIEKKQPVAFWCNPISGHNTLYWYLQNLGQGPELLIRYENEEAVDDSQLPKDRFSAERLKGVDSTLKIQPAELGDSAVYLCASSLEFDTEAFFGQGTRLTVV.

Only a few counts were recorded for this clonotype. The V and J genes are TRBV15 and TRBJ1-1; TRBD1 might be the D (5 bases). The CDR3 is 12 amino acids. Germline V lookup: CDR1 LNHNV, CDR2 YYDKDF (reference sequence). Deletions cut 3 bases from V and 11 bases from J, with 13 bases between. The CDR3 spells CATSRDTVEAFF. The CDR3 bases are TGTGCCACCAGCAGGGACACGGTGGAGGCTTTCTTT. Together with reference TRBV15 and TRBJ1-1, the CDR3 gives the full variable domain: DAMVIQNPRYQVTQFGKPVTLSCSQTLNHNVMYWYQQKSSQAPKLLFHYYDKDFNNEADTPDNFQSRRPNTSFCFLDIRSPGLGDTAMYLCATSRDTVEAFFGQGTRLTVV.